Listed here are 21 T cell receptor beta chains from one sample, sequenced in a study of human T cells and chemical hapten exposure. Noted time point: patch test 1, 2 weeks after DPC sensitization. The treatment denotes: therapeutic diphenylcyclopropenone sensitization with weekly scalp DPC. TCRdb fed the RACE reads into MiXCR, producing one record per CDR3 protein. The sample records approximately 73,000 distinct CDR3 sequences, 10% being singletons. The sequences come from whole blood, collected in connection with sensitization to the hapten diphenylcyclopropenone (DPC). The receptors were sampled from a woman aged 50 to 60 with alopecia areata. Some clones in this sample may be carry-over from other donors' samples.

This chain links TRBV3-2 with TRBJ1-1; the D call of TRBD1 is as the table states it, not checked on the DNA. TRBV3-2 represents a pseudogene. The CDR3 runs 15 residues. The CDR3 loop reads CASSQGTGANTEAFF. The DNA for the CDR3 is TGTGCCAGCAGCCAAGGGACAGGTGCGAACACTGAAGCTTTCTTT.

This clonotype was seen only a few times. The CDR3 here is CASSTGLAGGGNEQFF. In DNA form, the CDR3 reads TGTGCCAGCAGCACGGGACTAGCGGGAGGAGGCAATGAGCAGTTCTTC. The chain couples TRBV11-1 to TRBJ2-1, with 15 bases aligning to TRBD2. V shed 5 bases, J shed 6 bases, and the junction held 5 bases outside the gene matches. CDR1 SGHAT and CDR2 FQDESV come from the germline V gene (reference sequence). This CDR3 spans 16 amino acids.

The gene calls are TRBV30 and TRBJ2-1, with D maybe TRBD2 (7 bases). Germline values: CDR1 GTSNPN, CDR2 SVGIG (reference sequence). The CDR3 totals 12 residues. Trimming stripped 8 bases from V and 7 bases from J, with 15 bases between. The CDR3 protein is CAGGAGANEQFF. In nucleotides, the CDR3 is TGTGCCGGGGGGGCGGGAGCGAATGAGCAGTTCTTC.

V is TRBV7-9 and J is TRBJ2-7, with 10 bases matching TRBD1. Germline values: CDR1 SEHNR, CDR2 FQNEAQ (reference sequence). J was trimmed by 6 bases and V by 4 bases; bases with no gene match: 6. This CDR3 has 14 amino acids. Here the CDR3 DNA reads TGTGCCAGCAGCTGGTGGGACAGGGGCACCGAGCAGTACTTC. This codes for CASSWWDRGTEQYF.

This chain links TRBV28 with TRBJ1-6; weak D call: TRBD1 (6 bases). The CDR3 has 12 residues. CDR1 is MDHEN, CDR2 SYDVKM, per germline. The V gene lost 8 bases and the J gene lost 10 bases, with 12 bases spanning the gap. The CDR3 region has the DNA TGTGCCAGCTTAGGGGGGACATCACCCCTCCACTTT. Translating gives CASLGGTSPLHF.

This clonotype was counted between two and nine times. This sequence joins TRBV6-5 and TRBJ2-7; TRBD1 matches at 8 bases. This CDR3 spans 16 amino acids. J gave up 7 bases and V 6 bases, and 17 bases lay outside the gene matches. Germline CDR1 and CDR2: MNHEY and SVGAGI. The CDR3 bases are TGTGCCAGCAGCCGACGGACAGGGATGATTTCGGGTGAGCAGTACTTC. This sequence encodes CASSRRTGMISGEQYF.

This sequence joins TRBV18 and TRBJ1-1; the match to TRBD1 covers 8 bases. The CDR3 has 16 residues. Trimming at V came to 3 bases and at J to 4 bases, leaving 10 bases not matched to a gene. The germline CDR1 and CDR2 sequences are KGHSH and LQKENI. The CDR3 DNA is TGTGCCAGCTCACCTCAACCTCAGGGGGCGGCCACTGAAGCTTTCTTT. This gives the protein CASSPQPQGAATEAFF.

This clonotype was observed a few times. The gene calls are TRBV7-2 and TRBJ2-6; 9 bases align to TRBD1. CDR1 SGHTA and CDR2 FQGNSA come from the germline V gene. The CDR3 is made up of 17 amino acids. After removal of 4 bases from V and 4 bases from J, the junction contained 8 bases not matched to a gene. The CDR3 DNA reads TGTGCCAGCAGCTCCATGGGACAGGGAGCAGGGGCCAACGTCCTGACTTTC. Its protein product is CASSSMGQGAGANVLTF.

A few counts support this clonotype. The rearrangement joins TRBV4-2 to TRBJ2-7, with D maybe TRBD2 (7 bases). The CDR3 consists of 13 residues. Per the germline V gene, CDR1 is LGHNA and CDR2 is YNFKEQ. Between the trimmed V and J ends, which lost 2 bases and 6 bases, there was a span of 11 bases. The CDR3: CASSQSGGREQYF. CDR3 bases: TGTGCCAGCAGCCAATCGGGGGGCCGCGAGCAGTACTTC.

The table lists this clonotype with a few counts. The chain carries TRBV7-2 and TRBJ2-3, with a possible D match to TRBD1 (7 bases). The CDR3 length is 14 residues. The germline V and J ends were trimmed by 6 bases and 4 bases, with 14 bases remaining between them. CDR1 is SGHTA, CDR2 FQGNSA, per germline. The CDR3 region has the DNA TGTGCCAGCAGTCGGACAGGAGGGGCAGATACGCAGTATTTT. This encodes CASSRTGGADTQYF.

This sequence joins TRBV20-1 and TRBJ2-5, with 10 nucleotides matching TRBD2. Germline V gene data show CDR1 as DFQATT and CDR2 as SNEGSKA (reference sequence). V lost 4 bases to trimming and J lost 5 bases; unmatched junction nucleotides: 7. The CDR3 has 14 amino acids. The DNA for the CDR3 is TGCAGTGCTAAGACTAGCGGGCCCCAGGAGACCCAGTACTTC. This sequence encodes CSAKTSGPQETQYF.

Only a few counts were recorded for this clonotype. The genes are TRBV2 and TRBJ2-7; D may match TRBD1 or TRBD2 (6 bases each). The V gene lost 7 bases and the J gene lost 7 bases, with 17 bases spanning the gap. The CDR3 consists of 13 residues. Germline V gives CDR1 SNHLY, CDR2 FYNNEI. The chain's CDR3 is CASTLLRGREQYF. The CDR3 region has the DNA TGTGCCAGCACCCTACTTCGGGGGCGGGAGCAGTACTTC.

This clonotype has just a few counts. This rearrangement joins TRBV6-2 or TRBV6-3 to TRBJ2-5; D perhaps matches TRBD1 (6 bases). The germline V gene has CDR1 MNHEY and CDR2 SVGEGT. V was clipped by 5 bases and J by 1 base, with 11 bases between them. This CDR3 contains 14 residues. The CDR3 DNA is TGTGCCAGCAGTCGGAACAGGGTCCAAGAGACCCAGTACTTC. Amino acid sequence: CASSRNRVQETQYF.

The chain has TRBV28 and TRBJ2-1; 7 nucleotides align to TRBD2. The germline V gene encodes CDR1 MDHEN and CDR2 SYDVKM. The CDR3 runs to 15 residues. The junction had 5 bases not matched to a gene; V was cut back by 6 bases and J by 0 bases. The CDR3 spells CASRRGRSSYNEQFF. The CDR3, as DNA: TGTGCCAGCAGACGCGGGAGAAGCTCCTACAATGAGCAGTTCTTC.

This clonotype was detected only a few times. This chain uses TRBV7-2 with TRBJ2-2; 10 positions match TRBD2. The CDR3 is 17 amino acids. V gave up 4 bases and J gave up 1 base; unmatched junction bases: 6. CDR1 SGHTA and CDR2 FQGNSA come from the germline V gene. CDR3 DNA sequence: TGTGCCAGCAGCTCCCCGGGACTAGCGAGGAACACCGGGGAGCTGTTTTTT. This gives the protein CASSSPGLARNTGELFF.

As DNA, the CDR3 is TGCAGCGTTGAATCGGGGCTTGAAGCTTTCTTT. Translating gives CSVESGLEAFF. The chain carries TRBV29-1 and TRBJ1-1; the D gene is possibly TRBD1 (5 bases). Germline V gene sequence: CDR1 SQVTM, CDR2 ANQGSEA. This CDR3 comprises 11 residues. Trimming removed 2 bases from V and 7 bases from J, with 8 bases in between. Filled out from reference TRBV29-1 and TRBJ1-1, the complete variable domain reads SAVISQKPSRDICQRGTSLTIQCQVDSQVTMMFWYRQQPGQSLTLIATANQGSEATYESGFVIDKFPISRPNLTFSTLTVSNMSPEDSSIYLCSVESGLEAFFGQGTRLTVV.

This clonotype was observed a handful of times. The CDR3 DNA follows: TGCAGCGTTGTGGTCACCTGGGGAGTCTACGAGCAGTACTTC. Translation: CSVVVTWGVYEQYF. V and J are TRBV29-1 and TRBJ2-7; possibly TRBD2 for D (5 bases). Deletions cut 4 bases from V and 3 bases from J, with 16 bases between. The CDR3 totals 14 residues. Germline V gives CDR1 SQVTM, CDR2 ANQGSEA.

This clonotype was seen ten or more times. The CDR3 DNA follows: TGTGCCAGCAGCCCCGGGAGCCTCTCCAGCTCTGGAAACACCATATATTTT. Protein: CASSPGSLSSSGNTIYF. The rearrangement links TRBV11-2 to TRBJ1-3; D ambiguous. The germline V and J ends were trimmed by 5 bases and 0 bases, with 17 bases remaining between them. CDR3 length equals 17 residues. CDR1 and CDR2 (germline): SGHAT, FQNNGV.

The gene calls are TRBV12-3 or TRBV12-4 and TRBJ1-5; possible D gene TRBD1, 6 bases. The V end lost 1 base, the J end lost 7 bases, and 11 bases lay between the germline ends. The CDR3 has 14 amino acids. CDR3: CASSLVTGSQPQHF. The CDR3 bases are TGTGCCAGCAGTTTAGTTACAGGGTCCCAGCCCCAGCATTTT.

Only a few counts were recorded for this clonotype. The rearrangement uses TRBV4-3 and TRBJ2-7, with 7 bases aligning to TRBD1. This CDR3 is 12 amino acids long. The junction had 5 bases not matched to a gene; V was cut back by 4 bases and J by 8 bases. In germline, CDR1 is LGHNA, CDR2 YSLEER. The CDR3 region has the DNA TGCGCCAGCAGCCCCGACAGGGTACAGCAGTACTTC. Amino acid sequence: CASSPDRVQQYF.

This clonotype was counted between two and nine times. The chain recombines TRBV11-2 with TRBJ2-1; 11 positions match TRBD2. Germline V CDR1 and CDR2: SGHAT, FQNNGV. The CDR3 consists of 13 residues. After removal of 3 bases from V and 9 bases from J, the junction contained 1 base not matched to a gene. This CDR3 reads CASSLLAGGEQFF. CDR3 bases: TGTGCCAGCAGCTTGCTAGCGGGAGGTGAGCAGTTCTTC.